This T cell receptor (beta chain) is drawn from a study of brain T cells in children with intractable seizures. Assay: immunoSEQ multiplex PCR; the TCRdb copy retains only in-frame clones and omits some. The sample has hundreds of thousands of clones, over 90% seen once. In germline, CDR1 is MNHNS, CDR2 SASEGT. CDR3 length equals 18 residues. V lost 3 bases and J 0 bases, leaving 21 bases between the germline ends. Time point meaning: blood from clinic visit 5 months post-surgery; TSC patient then seizure free. The specimen was peripheral blood, collected 4 to 5 months after surgery. The TCR comes from a boy under two years old with tuberous sclerosis and intractable seizures. The chain carries TRBV6-1 and TRBJ2-7, with D perhaps given as TRBD1 or TRBD2 (5 bases each). CDR3 region: CASSDRRGPGPSSYEQYF. DNA for the CDR3: TGTGCCAGCAGTGACCGGAGAGGTCCGGGACCCTCCTCCTACGAGCAGTACTTC.